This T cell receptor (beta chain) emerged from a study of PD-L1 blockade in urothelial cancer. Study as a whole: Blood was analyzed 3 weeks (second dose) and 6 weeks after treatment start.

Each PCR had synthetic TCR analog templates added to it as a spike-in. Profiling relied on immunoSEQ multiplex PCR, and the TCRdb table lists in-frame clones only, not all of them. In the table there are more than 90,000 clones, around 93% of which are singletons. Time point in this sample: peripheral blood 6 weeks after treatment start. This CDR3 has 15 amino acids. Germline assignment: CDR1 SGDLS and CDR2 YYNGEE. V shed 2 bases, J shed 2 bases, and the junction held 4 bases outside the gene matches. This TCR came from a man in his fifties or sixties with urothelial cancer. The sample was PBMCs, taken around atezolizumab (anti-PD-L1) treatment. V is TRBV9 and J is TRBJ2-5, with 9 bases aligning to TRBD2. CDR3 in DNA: TGTGCCAGCAGCGTTTCCAGCGGGGGGCAAGAGACCCAGTACTTC. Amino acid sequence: CASSVSSGGQETQYF.